The 30 T cell receptor beta chains reported below all come from one sample, sequenced in a study of cytotoxic CD8 clonotypes in ibrutinib-treated CLL. Measured with immunoSEQ multiplex PCR; TCRdb has only the in-frame clones, and not every one. The sample yields some 130,000 clones, 70% to 90% seen once. The input for sequencing was PBMCs, taken after 24 months of ibrutinib treatment. Receptors were obtained from a human donor with chronic lymphocytic leukemia.

The chain joins TRBV6-1 to TRBJ2-1; D may be TRBD1 (6 bases). The CDR3 runs to 12 residues. The germline V gene encodes CDR1 MNHNS and CDR2 SASEGT. V was clipped by 6 bases and J by 8 bases, with 11 bases between them. CDR3 protein: CASREQGDEQFF. The CDR3 bases are TGTGCCAGCAGGGAACAGGGCGATGAGCAGTTCTTC.

DNA for the CDR3: TGTGCCAGTAGTATCCCCACCCGGCTAGGATCCTACAATGAGCAGTTCTTC. This translates into CASSIPTRLGSYNEQFF. V and J are TRBV19 and TRBJ2-1; unclear D gene. V was shortened by 3 bases and J by 1 base, with 16 bases between the two germline ends. CDR1 is LNHDA, CDR2 SQIVND, per germline (reference sequence). This CDR3 is 17 amino acids long.

This sequence joins TRBV19 and TRBJ1-1, with D perhaps matching TRBD1 (5 bases). From germline, CDR1 is LNHDA and CDR2 SQIVND (reference sequence). The CDR3 covers 11 residues. This CDR3 is CAAGPGTEAFF. As DNA, the CDR3 is TGTGCGGCGGGGCCGGGCACTGAAGCTTTCTTT. The full variable domain, in which reference TRBV19 and TRBJ1-1 provide the parts outside the CDR3, is DGGITQSPKYLFRKEGQNVTLSCEQNLNHDAMYWYRQDPGQGLRLIYYSQIVNDFQKGDIAEGYSVSREKKESFPLTVTSAQKNPTAFYLCAAGPGTEAFFGQGTRLTVV.

The chain employs TRBV21-1 and TRBJ1-5; TRBD1 is taken as the D call from the table, unchecked against the DNA. TRBV21-1 represents a pseudogene. This CDR3 has 15 amino acids. The CDR3 protein is CASSKPETWNQPQHF. The CDR3 DNA reads as TGTGCCAGCAGCAAGCCAGAAACGTGGAATCAGCCCCAGCATTTT.

The rearrangement joins TRBV27 to TRBJ2-5; 12 positions match TRBD2. V lost 4 bases, J lost 5 bases, and 2 bases stayed unmatched. Germline V lookup: CDR1 MNHEY, CDR2 SMNVEV (reference sequence). The CDR3 loop spans 14 amino acids. The CDR3 region is CASSSGLAGETQYF. CDR3 coding DNA: TGTGCCAGCAGTTCAGGACTAGCGGGGGAGACCCAGTACTTC.

The V call is TRBV25-1, the J call TRBJ1-2; D is possibly TRBD1 (5 bases). The CDR3 sequence is 14 residues long. From germline, CDR1 is MGHDK and CDR2 SYGVNS. V was trimmed by 3 bases and J by 7 bases, leaving 15 bases between them. The CDR3 nucleotides read TGTGCCAGCAGTGATCTAGGGGAGCGGAGTGGCTACACCTTC. Protein product: CASSDLGERSGYTF.

The V call is TRBV5-8, the J call TRBJ1-5; the D gene is possibly TRBD1 (6 bases). Trimming shortened V by 4 bases and J by 11 bases, and 22 bases separated the two germline ends. The CDR3 consists of 15 residues. Looked up from germline, CDR1 is SGHTS and CDR2 is YDEGEE. The CDR3 DNA reads TGTGCCAGCAGCCCTCGGGACACCCGGTCGAGGGCCCAGCATTTT. Its protein is CASSPRDTRSRAQHF.

This rearrangement joins TRBV5-4 to TRBJ2-7, with TRBD1 matching over 7 bases. J lost 2 bases, V lost 5 bases, and 4 bases had no gene match. The CDR3 sequence is 13 residues long. From germline, CDR1 is SGHNT and CDR2 YYREEE (reference sequence). The CDR3 protein is CASRATGTYEQYF. The CDR3 DNA sequence: TGTGCCAGCAGAGCGACAGGGACCTACGAGCAGTACTTC.

The chain recombines TRBV18 with TRBJ2-7, with 9 nucleotides matching TRBD1. The germline CDR1 and CDR2 sequences are KGHSH and LQKENI. This CDR3 is built from 14 residues. The V and J ends lost 6 bases and 5 bases, in that order; junction bases with no gene match: 8. The CDR3 coding sequence is TGTGCCAGCTCTGCGGGGACAGGGATTGACGAGCAGTACTTC. Translating it yields CASSAGTGIDEQYF.

This clone was picked up one time. The rearrangement links TRBV7-4 to TRBJ2-4, with TRBD1 identical over 7 bases. The CDR3 sequence is 19 residues long. Germline V gives CDR1 SGHVT, CDR2 SQSDAQ. V trimming: 6 bases; J trimming: 2 bases; junction bases outside the gene matches: 19. The CDR3 nucleotides read TGTGCCAGCAGTACCGTTCACCCTTCAGCAGGGGGTACCAAAAACATTCAGTACTTC. It encodes CASSTVHPSAGGTKNIQYF.

This CDR3 reads CASRKGGGGETQYF. The CDR3 DNA reads as TGCGCCAGCAGGAAGGGTGGGGGGGGAGAGACCCAGTACTTC. This sequence joins TRBV10-2 and TRBJ2-5; 7 bases map to TRBD2. The CDR3 has 14 residues. V dropped 6 bases and J dropped 4; count of bases not matched to a gene: 8. The germline CDR1 and CDR2 sequences are WSHSY and SAAADI.

This rearrangement joins TRBV9 to TRBJ1-5; 10 bases are a match to TRBD1. CDR1 and CDR2 (germline): SGDLS, YYNGEE. This CDR3 is built from 14 residues. Trimming took 0 bases from V and 7 from J; bases not matched to a gene: 1. CDR3 bases: TGTGCCAGCAGCGTAGAGGACAGGGGGCAGCCCCAGCATTTT. It codes for CASSVEDRGQPQHF.

The rearrangement uses TRBV5-1 and TRBJ1-2; the D gene is possibly TRBD1 (5 bases). Germline assignment: CDR1 SGHRS and CDR2 YFSETQ. V lost 4 bases, J lost 10 bases, and 20 bases lay in between. The CDR3 is 14 residues long. Here the CDR3 reads CASSRNRPDDDYTF. The CDR3 bases are TGCGCCAGCAGCCGGAACAGGCCTGACGACGACTACACCTTC. Variable domain in full (rest from reference TRBV5-1 and TRBJ1-2): KAGVTQTPRYLIKTRGQQVTLSCSPISGHRSVSWYQQTPGQGLQFLFEYFSETQRNKGNFPGRFSGRQFSNSRSEMNVSTLELGDSALYLCASSRNRPDDDYTFGSGTRLTVV.

CDR3 loop: CASSPSLAGGNEQFF. The CDR3 DNA is TGTGCCAGCAGCCCATCACTAGCGGGAGGTAATGAGCAGTTCTTC. The chain combines TRBV9 with TRBJ2-1; 12 bases are shared with TRBD2. Germline CDR1 reads SGDLS; CDR2 reads YYNGEE. The CDR3 loop spans 15 amino acids. V trimming: 4 bases; J trimming: 7 bases; junction bases outside the gene matches: 6.

J is TRBJ2-2 and V is TRBV19; D might be TRBD2 (5 bases). The V gene lost 3 bases and the J gene lost 8 bases, with 13 bases spanning the gap. This CDR3 has 14 amino acids. Germline V lookup: CDR1 LNHDA, CDR2 SQIVND (reference sequence). CDR3 sequence: CASSIPTRGGELFF. CDR3 nucleotides: TGTGCCAGTAGTATTCCAACCCGGGGTGGGGAGCTGTTTTTT.

The CDR3 sequence is CASSLSSGSHYEQYF. CDR3 in DNA: TGTGCCAGCAGTTTATCTAGCGGGAGCCACTACGAGCAGTACTTC. The V and J genes are TRBV28 and TRBJ2-7, with 10 bases fitting TRBD2. CDR3 length: 15 amino acids. Germline CDR1 is MDHEN and CDR2 is SYDVKM. Unmatched junction bases numbered 3, after V lost 1 base and J lost 3 bases.

The rearrangement joins TRBV28 to TRBJ1-3; a weak D match, TRBD1 (5 bases). Germline-derived CDR1 and CDR2 are MDHEN and SYDVKM. CDR3 length: 16 amino acids. V lost 5 bases and J 4 bases, leaving 18 bases between the germline ends. In DNA, the CDR3 is TGTGCCAGCAGTCCCCCCCTCGGGACCTTGGGAAACACCATATATTTT. This codes for CASSPPLGTLGNTIYF.

The rearrangement uses TRBV4-2 and TRBJ2-3, with 8 bases fitting TRBD2. Per the germline V gene, CDR1 is LGHNA and CDR2 is YNFKEQ. V was pared by 8 bases and J by 2 bases, with 15 bases of the junction left unmatched. The CDR3 sequence is 17 residues long. The CDR3 sequence is CASQPSRGGTITDTQYF. As DNA, the CDR3 is TGTGCCAGCCAACCCTCCCGCGGGGGGACCATCACAGATACGCAGTATTTT.

The CDR3 DNA follows: TGTGCCAGCAGCGACAGGGGCCCCGGGGCCCAAGAGACCCAGTACTTC. This encodes CASSDRGPGAQETQYF. The V and J genes are TRBV7-4 and TRBJ2-5; the match to TRBD1 covers 8 bases. The V gene's germline CDR1 is SGHVT and CDR2 SQSDAQ. The trim removed 5 bases at V and 1 base at J, leaving 9 bases unmatched. This CDR3 is built from 16 residues.

This chain links TRBV4-1 with TRBJ2-5; 10 bases are a match to TRBD2. This CDR3 is built from 17 residues. The V gene's germline CDR1 is MGHRA and CDR2 YSYEKL. Unmatched junction bases numbered 8, after V lost 0 bases and J lost 4 bases. CDR3 in DNA: TGCGCCAGCAGCCAAGATGGGCTAGCGGGGGTTTCAGAGACCCAGTACTTC. It translates to CASSQDGLAGVSETQYF.

The chain employs TRBV5-8 and TRBJ1-2; 7 nucleotides line up with TRBD1. Germline CDR1 is SGHTS and CDR2 is YDEGEE. This CDR3 spans 15 amino acids. V trimming: 4 bases; J trimming: 2 bases; junction bases outside the gene matches: 8. The CDR3 DNA follows: TGTGCCAGCAGCGTCTACAGGGGCATCAACTATGGCTACACCTTC. Protein sequence: CASSVYRGINYGYTF.

V gene TRBV5-1 combines with J gene TRBJ2-6; D gene unclear. Germline V gene lookup returns CDR1 SGHRS and CDR2 YFSETQ. Trimming took 1 base from V and 3 from J, leaving 5 bases between them. The length of the CDR3 is 14 residues. CDR3 sequence (DNA): TGCGCCAGCAGCTTGATAGGTGGGGCCAACGTCCTGACTTTC. It encodes CASSLIGGANVLTF. Combining the CDR3 with reference TRBV5-1 and TRBJ2-6 gives the whole variable domain KAGVTQTPRYLIKTRGQQVTLSCSPISGHRSVSWYQQTPGQGLQFLFEYFSETQRNKGNFPGRFSGRQFSNSRSEMNVSTLELGDSALYLCASSLIGGANVLTFGAGSRLTVL.

The DNA of the CDR3 is TGTGCCAGCAGCTTAACAGCGGGAAACACAGATACGCAGTATTTT. The encoded protein is CASSLTAGNTDTQYF. This sequence joins TRBV7-3 and TRBJ2-3; 7 bases align to TRBD2. J gave up 2 bases and V 0 bases, and 2 bases lay outside the gene matches. This CDR3 contains 15 residues. The germline gives CDR1 SGHTA, CDR2 FQGTGA. Variable domain in full (rest from reference TRBV7-3 and TRBJ2-3): GAGVSQTPSNKVTEKGKYVELRCDPISGHTALYWYRQSLGQGPEFLIYFQGTGAADDSGLPNDRFFAVRPEGSVSTLKIQRTERGDSAVYLCASSLTAGNTDTQYFGPGTRLTVL.

The rearrangement links TRBV7-9 to TRBJ2-6; TRBD2 is a possible D gene (5 bases). There are 16 residues in the CDR3. The V gene's germline CDR1 is SEHNR and CDR2 FQNEAQ (reference sequence). V was shortened by 1 base and J by 4 bases, with 11 bases between the two germline ends. CDR3 nucleotides: TGTGCCAGCAGCTTAGGTGTAGCGACCGGGGCCAACGTCCTGACTTTC. It specifies CASSLGVATGANVLTF.

The chain links TRBV9 to TRBJ2-1; D unclear. Germline V gene data show CDR1 as SGDLS and CDR2 as YYNGEE. The CDR3 consists of 12 residues. V lost 0 bases to trimming and J lost 12 bases, with 10 bases between them. CDR3 sequence reads: CASSVGERRQFF. The DNA for the CDR3 is TGTGCCAGCAGCGTAGGTGAGCGAAGGCAGTTCTTC.

This chain links TRBV27 with TRBJ1-2; D gene uncertain. The V end was cut by 2 bases, the J end by 4 bases, with 17 bases between. Germline CDR1 and CDR2: MNHEY and SMNVEV (reference sequence). CDR3 length equals 16 residues. The CDR3 DNA reads TGTGCCAGCAGTTTACTGGTCGGCGGAACTTCCTATGGCTACACCTTC. It translates to CASSLLVGGTSYGYTF.

This rearrangement joins TRBV10-1 to TRBJ2-7; tentatively, D is TRBD1 (5 bases). The V gene's germline CDR1 is WNHNN and CDR2 SYGVQD (reference sequence). V was trimmed by 7 bases and J by 1 base, leaving 20 bases between them. The CDR3 is 16 residues long. CDR3 in DNA: TGCGCCAGCACCCATATTACTACAGGTACATCCTACGAGCAGTACTTC. Its protein is CASTHITTGTSYEQYF.

CDR3 bases: TGTGCCAGCAGCGGTACGGGACAGGGAAATCAGCCCCAGCATTTT. Amino acids: CASSGTGQGNQPQHF. The rearrangement uses TRBV5-5 and TRBJ1-5; 9 bases map to TRBD1. The germline gives CDR1 SGHKS, CDR2 YYEKEE (reference sequence). J was trimmed by 4 bases and V by 4 bases; bases with no gene match: 6. The CDR3 is 15 amino acids.

This chain uses TRBV28 with TRBJ2-5; no definite D call. V was clipped by 3 bases and J by 1 base, with 18 bases between them. Germline V gives CDR1 MDHEN, CDR2 SYDVKM. The CDR3 has 17 amino acids. The DNA for the CDR3 is TGTGCCAGCAGTTTTCACCAAAGACGGCCGCTCCAAGAGACCCAGTACTTC. It translates to CASSFHQRRPLQETQYF.

This chain connects TRBV19 to TRBJ2-1; D unresolved. The germline V gene encodes CDR1 LNHDA and CDR2 SQIVND (reference sequence). The CDR3 totals 12 residues. V lost 5 bases to trimming and J lost 7 bases, with 9 bases between them. As DNA, the CDR3 is TGTGCCAGTAGTTCCTCTGTGAATGAGCAGTTCTTC. Translation: CASSSSVNEQFF.